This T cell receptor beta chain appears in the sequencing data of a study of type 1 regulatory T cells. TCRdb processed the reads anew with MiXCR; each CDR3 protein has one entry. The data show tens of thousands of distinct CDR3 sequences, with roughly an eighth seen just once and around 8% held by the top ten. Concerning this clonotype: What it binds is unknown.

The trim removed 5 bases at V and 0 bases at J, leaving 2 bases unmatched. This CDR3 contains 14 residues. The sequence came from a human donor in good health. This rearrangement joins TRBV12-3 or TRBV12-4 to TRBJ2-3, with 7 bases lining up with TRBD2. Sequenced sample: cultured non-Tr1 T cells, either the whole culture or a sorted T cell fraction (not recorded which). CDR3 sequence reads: CASSRGGSTDTQYF. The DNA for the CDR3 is TGTGCCAGCAGTCGCGGGGGTAGCACAGATACGCAGTATTTT.